This entry is about one T cell receptor (beta chain). Here immunoSEQ multiplex PCR was the method, and the copy in TCRdb shows in-frame clones only, minus some. The sample has some 160,000 clones, more than 70% seen once. The data are from a study of blood T cell repertoires in COVID-19. This CDR3 is 16 amino acids long. Trimming stripped 1 base from V and 8 bases from J, with 15 bases between. Germline loops: CDR1 SNHLY, CDR2 FYNNEI. This rearrangement joins TRBV2 to TRBJ1-6, with D possibly being TRBD1 (5 bases). The sequencing input was peripheral blood. The source is a woman in her 70s who had recovered from COVID-19. Here the CDR3 reads CASSEGGRTSYSPLHF. DNA for the CDR3: TGTGCCAGCAGTGAAGGAGGTCGGACAAGCTATTCACCCCTCCACTTT.